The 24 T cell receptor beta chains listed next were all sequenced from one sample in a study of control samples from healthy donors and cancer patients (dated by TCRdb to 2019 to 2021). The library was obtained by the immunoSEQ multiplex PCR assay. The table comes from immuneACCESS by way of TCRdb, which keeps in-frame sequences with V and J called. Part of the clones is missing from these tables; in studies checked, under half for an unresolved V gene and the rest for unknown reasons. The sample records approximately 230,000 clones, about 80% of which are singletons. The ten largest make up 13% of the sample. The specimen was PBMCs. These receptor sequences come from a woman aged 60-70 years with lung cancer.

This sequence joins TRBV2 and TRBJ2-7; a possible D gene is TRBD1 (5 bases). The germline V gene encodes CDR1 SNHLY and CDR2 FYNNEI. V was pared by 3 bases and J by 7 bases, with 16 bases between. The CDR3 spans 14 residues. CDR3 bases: TGTGCCAGCAGTGACGGCAGGCTGCAGGGAGAGCAGTACTTC. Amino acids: CASSDGRLQGEQYF.

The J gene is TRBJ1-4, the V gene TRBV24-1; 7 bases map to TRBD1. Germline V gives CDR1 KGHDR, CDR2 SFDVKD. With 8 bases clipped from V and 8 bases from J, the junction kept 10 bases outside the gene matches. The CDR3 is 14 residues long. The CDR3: CATTMGQSWEKLFF. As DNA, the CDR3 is TGTGCCACCACTATGGGACAGTCTTGGGAAAAACTGTTTTTT.

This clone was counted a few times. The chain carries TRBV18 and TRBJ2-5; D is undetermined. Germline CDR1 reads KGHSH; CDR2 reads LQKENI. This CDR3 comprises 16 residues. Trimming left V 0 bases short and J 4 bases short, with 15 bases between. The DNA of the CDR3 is TGTGCCAGCTCACCACCAACAGCCACCCCATTAGAGACCCAGTACTTC. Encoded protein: CASSPPTATPLETQYF.

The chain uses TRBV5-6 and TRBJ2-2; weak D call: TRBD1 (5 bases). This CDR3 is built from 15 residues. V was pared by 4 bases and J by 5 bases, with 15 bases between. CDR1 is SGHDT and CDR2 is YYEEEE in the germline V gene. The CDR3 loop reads CASSRQPEVTGELFF. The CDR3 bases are TGTGCCAGCAGCCGACAGCCGGAAGTAACCGGGGAGCTGTTTTTT.

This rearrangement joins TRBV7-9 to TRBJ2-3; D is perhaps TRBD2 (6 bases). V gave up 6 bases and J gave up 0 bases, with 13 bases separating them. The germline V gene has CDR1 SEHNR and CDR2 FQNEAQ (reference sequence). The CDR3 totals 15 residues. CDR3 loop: CASSITGTSTDTQYF. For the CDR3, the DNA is TGTGCCAGCAGTATAACCGGGACTAGCACAGATACGCAGTATTTT. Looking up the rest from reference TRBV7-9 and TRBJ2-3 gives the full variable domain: DTGVSQNPRHKITKRGQNVTFRCDPISEHNRLYWYRQTLGQGPEFLTYFQNEAQLEKSRLLSDRFSAERPKGSFSTLEIQRTEQGDSAMYLCASSITGTSTDTQYFGPGTRLTVL.

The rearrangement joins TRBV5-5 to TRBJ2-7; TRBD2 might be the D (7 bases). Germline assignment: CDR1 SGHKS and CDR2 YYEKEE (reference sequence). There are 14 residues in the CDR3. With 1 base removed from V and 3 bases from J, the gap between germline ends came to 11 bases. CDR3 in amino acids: CASSLSGEGYEQYF. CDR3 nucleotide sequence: TGTGCCAGCAGCTTGTCAGGGGAGGGCTACGAGCAGTACTTC.

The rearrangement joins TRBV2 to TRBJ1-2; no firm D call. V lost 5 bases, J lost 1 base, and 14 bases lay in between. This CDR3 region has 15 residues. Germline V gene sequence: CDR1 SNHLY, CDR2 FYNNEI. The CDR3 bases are TGTGCCAGCAGTCTCGACTTATTAGTTAACTATGGCTACACCTTC. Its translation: CASSLDLLVNYGYTF.

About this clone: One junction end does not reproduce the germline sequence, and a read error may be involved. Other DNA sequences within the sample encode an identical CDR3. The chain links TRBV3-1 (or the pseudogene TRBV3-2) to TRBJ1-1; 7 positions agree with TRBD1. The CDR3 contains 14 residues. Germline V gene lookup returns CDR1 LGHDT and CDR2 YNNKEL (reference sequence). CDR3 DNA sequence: TGTGCCAGCAGCCAAGGACAGGGAAATGCAAAAGCTTTTTTT. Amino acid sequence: CASSQGQGNAKAFF.

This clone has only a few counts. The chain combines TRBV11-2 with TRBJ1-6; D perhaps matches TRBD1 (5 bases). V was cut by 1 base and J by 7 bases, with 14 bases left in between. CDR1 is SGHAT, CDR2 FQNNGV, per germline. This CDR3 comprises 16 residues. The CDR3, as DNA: TGTGCCAGCAGCTTAGGGGGTTGGCAGGGAAATTCACCCCTCCACTTT. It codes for CASSLGGWQGNSPLHF. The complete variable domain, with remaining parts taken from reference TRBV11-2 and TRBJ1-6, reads EAGVAQSPRYKIIEKRQSVAFWCNPISGHATLYWYQQILGQGPKLLIQFQNNGVVDDSQLPKDRFSAERLKGVDSTLKIQPAKLEDSAVYLCASSLGGWQGNSPLHFGNGTRLTVT.

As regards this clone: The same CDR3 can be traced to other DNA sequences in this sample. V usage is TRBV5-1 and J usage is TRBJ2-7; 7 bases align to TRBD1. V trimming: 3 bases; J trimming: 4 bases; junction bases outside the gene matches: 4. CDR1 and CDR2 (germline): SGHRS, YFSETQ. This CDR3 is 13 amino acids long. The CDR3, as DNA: TGCGCCAGCAGCTCGGGACAGTTGTACGAGCAGTACTTC. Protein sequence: CASSSGQLYEQYF.

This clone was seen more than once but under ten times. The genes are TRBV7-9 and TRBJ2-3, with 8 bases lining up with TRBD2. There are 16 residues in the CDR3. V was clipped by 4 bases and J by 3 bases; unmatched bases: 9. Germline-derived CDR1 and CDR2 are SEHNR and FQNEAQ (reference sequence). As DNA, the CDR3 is TGTGCCAGCAGCTCCCGGGGGGGGAGGCGGACAGATACGCAGTATTTT. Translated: CASSSRGGRRTDTQYF.

The CDR3 region has the DNA TGCGCCAGCAGCTTAGCGGGGGGGCACGAGCAGTTCTTC. The encoded protein is CASSLAGGHEQFF. V is TRBV5-1 and J is TRBJ2-1; 10 positions match TRBD2. Germline CDR1 is SGHRS and CDR2 is YFSETQ. The V and J ends lost 2 bases and 10 bases, in that order; junction bases with no gene match: 3. The CDR3 extends over 13 amino acids.

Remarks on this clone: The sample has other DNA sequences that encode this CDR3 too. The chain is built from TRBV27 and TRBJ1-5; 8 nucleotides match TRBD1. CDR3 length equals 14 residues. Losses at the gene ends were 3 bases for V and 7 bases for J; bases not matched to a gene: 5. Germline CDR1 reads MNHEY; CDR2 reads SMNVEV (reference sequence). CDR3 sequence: CASSLGSGGQPQHF. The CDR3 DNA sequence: TGTGCCAGCAGTTTGGGGTCAGGGGGCCAGCCCCAGCATTTT.

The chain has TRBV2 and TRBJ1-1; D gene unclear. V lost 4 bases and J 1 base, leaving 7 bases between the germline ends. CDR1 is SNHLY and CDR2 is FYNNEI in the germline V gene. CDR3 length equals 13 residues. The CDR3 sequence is CASSATWNTEAFF. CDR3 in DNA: TGTGCCAGCAGTGCGACATGGAACACTGAAGCTTTCTTT.

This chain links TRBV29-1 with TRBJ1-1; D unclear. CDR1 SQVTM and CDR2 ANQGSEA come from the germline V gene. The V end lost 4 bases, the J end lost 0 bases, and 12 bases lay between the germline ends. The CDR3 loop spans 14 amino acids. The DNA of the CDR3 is TGCAGCGTTGTTTGGGTTTGGTTGAACACTGAAGCTTTCTTT. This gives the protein CSVVWVWLNTEAFF.

CDR3 residues: CASSHPLLNEQFF. The CDR3 DNA reads TGTGCCAGCAGCCACCCTCTGCTGAATGAGCAGTTCTTC. The chain employs TRBV3-1 (or the pseudogene TRBV3-2) and TRBJ2-1; D gene unclear. With 3 bases removed from V and 7 bases from J, the gap between germline ends came to 10 bases. The germline V gene has CDR1 LGHDT and CDR2 YNNKEL (reference sequence). The CDR3 contains 13 residues.

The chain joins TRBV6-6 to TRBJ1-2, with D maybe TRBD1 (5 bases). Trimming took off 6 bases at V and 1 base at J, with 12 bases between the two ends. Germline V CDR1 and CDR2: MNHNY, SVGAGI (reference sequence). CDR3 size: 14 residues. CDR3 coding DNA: TGTGCCAGCAGCCCAGGGTCGAATAACTATGGCTACACCTTC. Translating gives CASSPGSNNYGYTF.

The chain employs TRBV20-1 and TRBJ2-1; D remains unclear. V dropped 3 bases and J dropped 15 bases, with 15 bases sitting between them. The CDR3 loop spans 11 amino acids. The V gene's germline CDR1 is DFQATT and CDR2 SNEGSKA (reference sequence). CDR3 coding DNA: TGCAGTGCTAGTGCAGGATTTCTTTGGTTCTTC. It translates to CSASAGFLWFF.

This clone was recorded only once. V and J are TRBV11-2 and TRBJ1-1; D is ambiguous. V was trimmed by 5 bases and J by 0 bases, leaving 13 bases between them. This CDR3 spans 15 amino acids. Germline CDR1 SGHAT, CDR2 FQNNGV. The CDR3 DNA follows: TGTGCCAGCAGCCTCACCCGACAATTGAACACTGAAGCTTTCTTT. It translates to CASSLTRQLNTEAFF. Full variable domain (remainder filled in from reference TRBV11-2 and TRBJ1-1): EAGVAQSPRYKIIEKRQSVAFWCNPISGHATLYWYQQILGQGPKLLIQFQNNGVVDDSQLPKDRFSAERLKGVDSTLKIQPAKLEDSAVYLCASSLTRQLNTEAFFGQGTRLTVV.

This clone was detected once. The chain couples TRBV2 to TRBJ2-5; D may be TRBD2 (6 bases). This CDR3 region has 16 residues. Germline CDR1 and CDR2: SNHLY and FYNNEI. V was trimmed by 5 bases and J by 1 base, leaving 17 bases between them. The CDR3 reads CASSPGGGSAQETQYF. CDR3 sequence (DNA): TGTGCCAGCAGTCCGGGTGGAGGGAGCGCCCAAGAGACCCAGTACTTC.

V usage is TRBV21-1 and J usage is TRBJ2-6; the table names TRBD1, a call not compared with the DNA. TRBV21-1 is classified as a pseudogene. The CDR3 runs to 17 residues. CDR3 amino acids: CASIYGTRRSGANVLTF. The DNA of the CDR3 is TGTGCCAGCATCTACGGGACACGAAGGTCTGGGGCCAACGTCCTGACTTTC.

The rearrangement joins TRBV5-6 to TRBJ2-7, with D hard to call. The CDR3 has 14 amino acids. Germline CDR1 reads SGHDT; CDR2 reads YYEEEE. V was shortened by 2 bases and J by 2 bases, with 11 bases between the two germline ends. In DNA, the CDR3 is TGTGCCAGCAGCTTTGCAGCTATCCCCTACGAGCAGTACTTC. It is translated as CASSFAAIPYEQYF.

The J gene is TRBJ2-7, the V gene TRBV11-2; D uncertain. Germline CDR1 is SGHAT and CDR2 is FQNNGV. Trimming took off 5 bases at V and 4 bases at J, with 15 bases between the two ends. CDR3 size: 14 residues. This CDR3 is CASSPLYDPYEQYF. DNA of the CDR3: TGTGCCAGCAGCCCGCTCTACGATCCATACGAGCAGTACTTC.

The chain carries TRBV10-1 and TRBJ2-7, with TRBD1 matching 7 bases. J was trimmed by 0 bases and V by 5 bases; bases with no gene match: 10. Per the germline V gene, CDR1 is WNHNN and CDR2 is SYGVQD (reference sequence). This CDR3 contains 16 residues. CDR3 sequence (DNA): TGCGCCAGCAGTTATAGTCGAGGGACAGCCTCCTACGAGCAGTACTTC. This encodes CASSYSRGTASYEQYF.